This record covers a single T cell receptor beta chain. The antigen is unknown. Measured with immunoSEQ multiplex PCR; TCRdb has only the in-frame clones, and not every one. The sample comprises roughly 350,000 clones, roughly 89% of which are singletons, and around 0.8% rests with the top ten. This sample was taken from a study of cytomegalovirus exposure and HLA in healthy donors. Overall study findings and caveats: Clusters of TCRs from the first cohort tended to co-occur in the roughly 120 validation repertoires (as a later analysis found). The authors enumerated over 150 TCR beta chains as linked to cytomegalovirus.

The CDR3 loop spans 15 amino acids. The V gene end was trimmed by 3 bases and the J gene end by 7 bases; junction bases not matched to a gene: 6. Per the germline V gene, CDR1 is SGHAT and CDR2 is FQNNGV. The material sequenced was PBMCs. This clonotype was obtained from a woman between 18 and 29 years old in good health and CMV-seronegative. V gene TRBV11-2 combines with J gene TRBJ1-1; 12 nucleotides match TRBD1. CDR3 sequence reads: CASSFPGQGAVEAFF. The DNA of the CDR3 is TGTGCCAGCAGCTTCCCGGGACAGGGGGCGGTTGAAGCTTTCTTT. Complete variable domain (other parts from reference TRBV11-2 and TRBJ1-1): EAGVAQSPRYKIIEKRQSVAFWCNPISGHATLYWYQQILGQGPKLLIQFQNNGVVDDSQLPKDRFSAERLKGVDSTLKIQPAKLEDSAVYLCASSFPGQGAVEAFFGQGTRLTVV.